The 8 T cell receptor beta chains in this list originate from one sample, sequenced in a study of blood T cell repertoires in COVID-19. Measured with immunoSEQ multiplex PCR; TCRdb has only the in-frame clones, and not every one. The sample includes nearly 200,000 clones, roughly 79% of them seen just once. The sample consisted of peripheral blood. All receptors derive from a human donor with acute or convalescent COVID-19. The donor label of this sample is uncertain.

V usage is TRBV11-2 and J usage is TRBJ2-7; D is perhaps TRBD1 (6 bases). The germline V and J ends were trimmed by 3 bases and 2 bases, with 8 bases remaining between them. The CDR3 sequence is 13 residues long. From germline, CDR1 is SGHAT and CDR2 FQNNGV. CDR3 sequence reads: CASSFTGPYEQYF. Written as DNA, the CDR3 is TGTGCCAGCAGCTTTACAGGGCCCTACGAGCAGTACTTC. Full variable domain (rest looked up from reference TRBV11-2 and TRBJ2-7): EAGVAQSPRYKIIEKRQSVAFWCNPISGHATLYWYQQILGQGPKLLIQFQNNGVVDDSQLPKDRFSAERLKGVDSTLKIQPAKLEDSAVYLCASSFTGPYEQYFGPGTRLTVT.

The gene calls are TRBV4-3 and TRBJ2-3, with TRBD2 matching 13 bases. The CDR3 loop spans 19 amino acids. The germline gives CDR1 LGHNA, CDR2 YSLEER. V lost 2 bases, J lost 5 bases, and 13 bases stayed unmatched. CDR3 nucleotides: TGCGCCAGCAGCCAACAGGGCAGGACTAGCGGGAGAAGTGTAGATACGCAGTATTTT. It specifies CASSQQGRTSGRSVDTQYF.

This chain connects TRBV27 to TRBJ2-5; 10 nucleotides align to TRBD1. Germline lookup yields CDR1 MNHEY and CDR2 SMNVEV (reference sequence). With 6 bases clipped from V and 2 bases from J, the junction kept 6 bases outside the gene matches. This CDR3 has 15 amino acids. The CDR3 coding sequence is TGTGCCAGCAGACTCTTGGGACAGGGGCAAGAGACCCAGTACTTC. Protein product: CASRLLGQGQETQYF.

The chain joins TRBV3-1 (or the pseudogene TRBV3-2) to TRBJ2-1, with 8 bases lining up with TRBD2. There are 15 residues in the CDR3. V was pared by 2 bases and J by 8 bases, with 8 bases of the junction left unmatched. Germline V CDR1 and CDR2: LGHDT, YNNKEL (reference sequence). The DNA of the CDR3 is TGTGCCAGCAGCCAACGCAGCGGGAGCGCCTATGAGCAGTTCTTC. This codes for CASSQRSGSAYEQFF.

The CDR3 is CASSLFGDTEAFF. For the CDR3, the DNA is TGTGCCAGCAGTTTATTCGGGGACACTGAAGCTTTCTTT. The chain uses TRBV28 and TRBJ1-1; D uncertain. The germline gives CDR1 MDHEN, CDR2 SYDVKM. V lost 1 base and J lost 3, with 6 bases in between. This CDR3 region has 13 residues. Filled out from reference TRBV28 and TRBJ1-1, the complete variable domain reads DVKVTQSSRYLVKRTGEKVFLECVQDMDHENMFWYRQDPGLGLRLIYFSYDVKMKEKGDIPEGYSVSREKKERFSLILESASTNQTSMYLCASSLFGDTEAFFGQGTRLTVV.

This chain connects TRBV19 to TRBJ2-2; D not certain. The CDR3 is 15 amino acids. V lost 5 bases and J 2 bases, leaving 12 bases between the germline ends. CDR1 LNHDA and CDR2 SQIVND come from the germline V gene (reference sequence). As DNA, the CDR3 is TGTGCCAGTAGTGCCCTAGGAATTAACACCGGGGAGCTGTTTTTT. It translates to CASSALGINTGELFF.

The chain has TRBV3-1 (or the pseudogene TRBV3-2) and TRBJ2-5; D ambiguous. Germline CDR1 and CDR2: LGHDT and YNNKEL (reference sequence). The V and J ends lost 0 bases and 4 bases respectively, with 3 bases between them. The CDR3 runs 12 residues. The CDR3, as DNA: TGTGCCAGCAGCCAAGACGGAGAGACCCAGTACTTC. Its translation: CASSQDGETQYF.

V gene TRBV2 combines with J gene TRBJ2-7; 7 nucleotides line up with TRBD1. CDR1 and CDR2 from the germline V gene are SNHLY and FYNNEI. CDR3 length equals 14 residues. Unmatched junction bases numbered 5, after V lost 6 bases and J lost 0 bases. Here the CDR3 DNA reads TGTGCCAGCAGACTGACAGGGAGCTCCTACGAGCAGTACTTC. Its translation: CASRLTGSSYEQYF.